A selection of T cell receptor beta chains follows, all from one sample in a study of Graves' ophthalmopathy and Graves' hyperthyroidism. TCRdb used MiXCR to reprocess the multiplex PCR reads, holding one entry per CDR3 protein. The data hold hundreds of thousands of distinct CDR3 sequences, with about 20% observed a single time. The sample comprised peripheral blood. The receptors originated from a woman aged 18-29 years with stable Graves' hyperthyroidism. Some clones in this sample may be carry-over from other donors' samples. Each CDR3 is given with its conserved first and last residue. The D gene is left open where the match is weak. Clone size is given for some rows only: seen once, a few or many times, or a class if the clone is expanded.

clone_size	j_call	v_call	d_call	cdr3_aa	cdr3_nt
-	TRBJ1-1	TRBV28	-	CASSLLAGVTEAFF	TGTGCCAGCAGTTTATTGGCGGGGGTAACTGAAGCTTTCTTT
many	TRBJ1-2	TRBV13	-	CASRSTGSNGYTF	TGTGCCAGCAGATCTACAGGTTCAAATGGCTACACCTTC
-	TRBJ2-7	TRBV5-1	-	CASSLNDRSSYERYF	TGCGCCAGCAGCCTTAACGACCGGAGCTCCTACGAGCGGTACTTC
once	TRBJ2-2	TRBV6-1	TRBD2	CAVGGTSGTGELFF	TGTGCCGTCGGGGGGACTAGCGGCACCGGGGAGCTGTTTTTT
many	TRBJ2-7	TRBV5-1	-	CASTDRTSYEQYF	TGCGCCAGCACGGACCGAACCTCCTACGAGCAGTACTTC
many	TRBJ1-1	TRBV12-3/TRBV12-4	-	CASSFSWGTNTEAFF	TGTGCCAGCAGTTTTTCATGGGGGACGAACACTGAAGCTTTCTTT
-	TRBJ1-5	TRBV18	-	CASSPVYRRQRDDQPQHF	TGTGCCAGCTCCCCAGTCTATCGGAGACAGCGAGACGATCAGCCCCAGCATTTT
-	TRBJ2-7	TRBV27	-	CASSLRRGVAYEQYF	TGTGCCAGCAGTCTCCGGCGGGGTGTTGCCTACGAGCAGTACTTC
many	TRBJ2-5	TRBV20-1	TRBD2	CSASRTSGTQETQYF	TGCAGTGCTTCCAGGACTAGCGGAACCCAAGAGACCCAGTACTTC
-	TRBJ2-5	TRBV7-2	TRBD2	CASTPGGSTRQETQYF	TGTGCCAGCACCCCGGGGGGTAGTACTAGACAAGAGACCCAGTACTTC
-	TRBJ2-7	TRBV6-5	-	CASSYEGRVYEQYF	TGTGCCAGCAGTTACGAGGGAAGGGTCTACGAGCAGTACTTC
many	TRBJ1-2	TRBV2	-	CASSEAKRASNYGYTF	TGTGCCAGCAGTGAAGCAAAGCGAGCTTCTAACTATGGCTACACCTTC
many	TRBJ2-2	TRBV11-2	-	CASSSGRGAKDTGELFF	TGTGCCAGCAGCTCCGGCCGGGGGGCGAAGGACACCGGGGAGCTGTTTTTT
many	TRBJ2-2	TRBV4-1	TRBD2	CASSPAGGNGGTGELFF	TGCGCCAGCAGCCCAGCGGGAGGCAACGGGGGTACCGGGGAGCTGTTTTTT
-	TRBJ1-5	TRBV2	TRBD1	CASSEGQGYRNQPQHF	TGTGCCAGCAGTGAAGGACAGGGATATCGTAATCAGCCCCAGCATTTT
many	TRBJ1-5	TRBV4-1	-	CASSQDGIVNQPQHF	TGCGCCAGCAGCCAAGATGGGATAGTCAATCAGCCCCAGCATTTT
many	TRBJ1-2	TRBV20-1	-	CSAPSFQGNYGYTF	TGCAGTGCGCCGAGCTTCCAGGGTAACTATGGCTACACCTTC
many	TRBJ1-5	TRBV5-1	TRBD1	CASSLGVARGQGDQPQHF	TGCGCCAGCAGCTTGGGAGTAGCAAGGGGACAGGGGGATCAGCCCCAGCATTTT
many	TRBJ2-5	TRBV20-1	TRBD2	CSARGVAGSVETQYF	TGCAGTGCTAGAGGAGTAGCGGGGTCGGTTGAGACCCAGTACTTC
-	TRBJ1-1	TRBV12-3/TRBV12-4	-	CASSVGGIKDFRAFF	TGTGCCAGCAGTGTAGGTGGGATAAAGGATTTCAGGGCTTTCTTT
many	TRBJ1-6	TRBV5-1	TRBD1	CASSLGGGTKKNSPLHF	TGCGCCAGCAGCTTGGGAGGGGGCACTAAGAAGAATTCACCCCTCCACTTT
once	TRBJ1-1	TRBV11-2	-	CATLPGALVTEAFF	TGTGCCACCCTACCCGGGGCTTTGGTCACTGAAGCTTTCTTT
few	TRBJ2-5	TRBV5-1	TRBD2	CASSISGGSQYF	TGCGCCAGCAGCATATCGGGGGGGTCCCAGTACTTC
few	TRBJ2-7	TRBV29-1	-	CSALGGGEQYF	TGCAGCGCCTTAGGGGGGGGTGAGCAGTACTTC
-	TRBJ2-5	TRBV12-3/TRBV12-4	-	CASSDDWKRKETQYF	TGTGCCAGCAGTGATGATTGGAAGAGAAAAGAGACCCAGTACTTC
many	TRBJ1-1	TRBV5-1	-	CASSLEQGTEAFF	TGCGCCAGCAGCTTGGAGCAGGGAACTGAAGCTTTCTTT
many	TRBJ1-1	TRBV6-1	TRBD1	CASSEGGQKNTEAFF	TGTGCCAGCAGTGAAGGGGGACAGAAGAACACTGAAGCTTTCTTT
few	TRBJ1-2	TRBV27	-	CASSPLAGDRYGYTF	TGTGCCAGCAGTCCCCTCGCAGGTGATCGCTATGGCTACACCTTC
many	TRBJ1-1	TRBV29-1	-	CSVDRAGNTEAFF	TGCAGCGTTGACAGGGCGGGGAACACTGAAGCTTTCTTT
many	TRBJ2-2	TRBV5-1	-	CASSLDRATGELFF	TGCGCCAGCAGCTTGGACAGGGCCACCGGGGAGCTGTTTTTT
few	TRBJ1-6	TRBV7-3	-	CASSDGQYQNSPLHF	TGTGCCAGCAGCGACGGACAGTACCAAAATTCACCCCTCCACTTT
many	TRBJ2-5	TRBV30	-	CAWNGGPVETQYF	TGTGCCTGGAACGGGGGGCCTGTGGAGACCCAGTACTTC
many	TRBJ2-7	TRBV19	-	CASSKSRGPRPYEQYF	TGTGCCAGTAGCAAAAGCAGGGGTCCCCGTCCTTACGAGCAGTACTTC
many	TRBJ1-1	TRBV7-2	-	CASSYVPAGTEAFF	TGTGCCAGCAGCTACGTCCCGGCCGGCACTGAAGCTTTCTTT
-	TRBJ2-2	TRBV12-3/TRBV12-4	-	CASSLIRSYLTGELFF	TGTGCCAGCAGTTTAATCCGGAGCTACTTAACCGGGGAGCTGTTTTTT
many	TRBJ1-2	TRBV6-1	-	CASKRQRNYGYTF	TGTGCCAGCAAACGACAGCGAAACTATGGCTACACCTTC
many	TRBJ1-1	TRBV2	-	CASSEEFGGLGEAFF	TGTGCCAGCAGTGAAGAATTCGGGGGGTTGGGTGAAGCTTTCTTT
-	TRBJ2-5	TRBV4-2	-	CASSQDPPGGLSQETQYF	TGTGCCAGCAGCCAAGATCCTCCCGGGGGCCTTTCTCAAGAGACCCAGTACTTC
-	TRBJ2-5	TRBV5-1	TRBD1	CASSTGQGAAQETQYF	TGCGCCAGCAGCACGGGACAGGGCGCAGCACAAGAGACCCAGTACTTC
-	TRBJ2-7	TRBV12-3/TRBV12-4	-	CASSFRAAQGQYF	TGTGCCAGCAGTTTTAGGGCAGCGCAGGGGCAGTACTTC
many	TRBJ1-5	TRBV6-2/TRBV6-3	-	CASSPGQLLNQPQHF	TGTGCCAGCAGCCCAGGACAGTTGCTTAATCAGCCCCAGCATTTT
many	TRBJ1-2	TRBV6-4	TRBD1	CASRKRDSQSNYGYTF	TGTGCCAGCAGGAAAAGGGACAGCCAATCTAACTATGGCTACACCTTC
-	TRBJ2-7	TRBV7-9	TRBD2	CASSPRPSGEYEQYF	TGTGCCAGCAGCCCCCGGCCTAGCGGGGAGTACGAGCAGTACTTC
many	TRBJ1-3	TRBV20-1	-	CSAYRENTIYF	TGCAGTGCATACAGGGAAAACACCATATATTTT
many	TRBJ1-2	TRBV19	-	CASAQKGVGYGYTF	TGTGCCAGCGCCCAAAAGGGGGTAGGCTATGGCTACACCTTC
many	TRBJ2-5	TRBV15	-	CATSRGGGWGTEETQYF	TGTGCCACCAGCAGAGGCGGGGGATGGGGGACAGAAGAGACCCAGTACTTC
many	TRBJ1-2	TRBV9	-	CASRGLGGESNYGYTF	TGTGCCAGCAGAGGTTTAGGAGGGGAGTCTAACTATGGCTACACCTTC
-	TRBJ2-5	TRBV7-3	TRBD2	CASSSTSVWGTQYF	TGTGCCAGCAGCTCCACTAGCGTTTGGGGAACCCAGTACTTC
-	TRBJ2-2	TRBV20-1	TRBD2	CSASELAGGYGELFF	TGCAGTGCTAGCGAACTAGCGGGTGGTTACGGGGAGCTGTTTTTT
-	TRBJ2-7	TRBV10-2	TRBD2	CATTMGGVLHEQYF	TGCGCCACCACGATGGGGGGGGTTCTTCACGAGCAGTACTTC
-	TRBJ2-5	TRBV6-1	TRBD2	CASSEIAGYGETQYF	TGTGCCAGCAGTGAGATAGCGGGGTATGGGGAGACCCAGTACTTC
-	TRBJ2-7	TRBV30	-	CAGGVDGTGSTYEQYF	TGTGCCGGTGGGGTGGACGGAACAGGGTCTACCTACGAGCAGTACTTC
many	TRBJ1-6	TRBV2	-	CASSGYASSNSPLHF	TGTGCCAGCAGTGGTTATGCCTCATCCAATTCACCCCTCCACTTT
-	TRBJ1-2	TRBV6-5	-	CASSYSGTSGGYTF	TGTGCCAGCAGTTACTCGGGGACTTCAGGTGGCTACACCTTC
many	TRBJ2-5	TRBV6-1	-	CASSEARNQETQYF	TGTGCCAGCAGTGAAGCTAGGAACCAAGAGACCCAGTACTTC
many	TRBJ2-7	TRBV20-1	TRBD2	CSARVLAGAYEQYF	TGCAGTGCTAGAGTATTAGCGGGAGCCTACGAGCAGTACTTC
many	TRBJ2-7	TRBV6-1	TRBD2	CASSPGLSYEQYF	TGTGCCAGCTCCCCGGGACTAAGCTACGAGCAGTACTTC
-	TRBJ1-5	TRBV12-3/TRBV12-4	-	CASMQTSNQPQHF	TGTGCCAGCATGCAGACTTCCAATCAGCCCCAGCATTTT
few	TRBJ1-2	TRBV12-3/TRBV12-4	-	CASSRGQGAFYGYTF	TGTGCCAGCAGTCGGGGGCAGGGCGCGTTCTATGGCTACACCTTC
many	TRBJ2-5	TRBV25-1	TRBD1	CASSEPLPGQGERGQETQYF	TGTGCCAGCAGTGAACCCCTACCGGGACAGGGAGAGAGGGGGCAAGAGACCCAGTACTTC